The 3 T cell receptor beta chains below were found in one sample sequenced in a study of shared clonotypes between healthy human individuals (dated by TCRdb to 2018 to 2021). Libraries were constructed by the immunoSEQ multiplex PCR assay. Entries here come from immuneACCESS through TCRdb and include only in-frame sequences with V and J called. Some clones fail to appear in such tables; in the studies checked, an unresolved V gene covers under half of the shortfall, and the cause of the remainder is unknown. This sample is represented by some 2,500,000 clones; about nine tenths of them were singletons. Of the sample, around 0.4% falls within the top ten clones. Sequencing was done on a sample of naive CD4+ T cells from PBMCs. Read against the paper, the sample's cell subset or site label means: CD45RA+ positively selected. These receptors were obtained from a man aged 18 to 29 in good health. Some clones in this sample may be carry-over from other donors' samples.

This clone came up once. V usage is TRBV18 and J usage is TRBJ2-1, with 10 bases identical to TRBD1. Germline CDR1 and CDR2: KGHSH and LQKENI. The length of the CDR3 is 15 residues. Unmatched junction bases numbered 5, after V lost 6 bases and J lost 3 bases. CDR3 nucleotide sequence: TGTGCCAGCTCGCGACAGGGGGCCCTCTACAATGAGCAGTTCTTC. It yields the protein CASSRQGALYNEQFF.

CDR3 coding DNA: TGTGCCAGCAGCGTCAGACAGGGAAACACCGGGGAGCTGTTTTTT. It specifies CASSVRQGNTGELFF. This rearrangement joins TRBV7-9 to TRBJ2-2; 7 bases align to TRBD1. Germline V lookup: CDR1 SEHNR, CDR2 FQNEAQ (reference sequence). The V segment lost 5 bases and the J segment 2 bases; nucleotides outside the gene matches: 5. The CDR3 runs to 15 residues.

The chain has TRBV10-1 and TRBJ1-5; the D gene is possibly TRBD1 (5 bases). Deletions cut 2 bases from V and 4 bases from J, with 9 bases between. Germline CDR1 WNHNN, CDR2 SYGVQD (reference sequence). The CDR3 is made up of 14 amino acids. The CDR3 region is CASSEMAGNQPQHF. The DNA of the CDR3 is TGCGCCAGCAGTGAGATGGCAGGGAATCAGCCCCAGCATTTT.